This T cell receptor (beta chain) was obtained from a study of blood T cell repertoires in COVID-19. Across the study: In each case, the material was cDNA or gDNA derived from T cells, B-cell-depleted T cells, or PBMCs.

Germline V gene lookup returns CDR1 LGHNA and CDR2 YSLEER. This CDR3 spans 16 amino acids. Losses at the gene ends were 2 bases for V and 6 bases for J; bases not matched to a gene: 8. The assay was immunoSEQ multiplex PCR, and TCRdb's table has in-frame clones only and misses some. The profile shows roughly 200,000 clones, roughly 83% of them singletons. Material: peripheral blood. The chain employs TRBV4-3 and TRBJ1-4; TRBD1 matches 8 bases. The clonotype originates from a woman in her forties with COVID-19, enrolled during active disease. DNA of the CDR3: TGCGCCAGCAGCCAACAACAGGACAGGGAGTATGAAAAACTGTTTTTT. The encoded protein is CASSQQQDREYEKLFF.